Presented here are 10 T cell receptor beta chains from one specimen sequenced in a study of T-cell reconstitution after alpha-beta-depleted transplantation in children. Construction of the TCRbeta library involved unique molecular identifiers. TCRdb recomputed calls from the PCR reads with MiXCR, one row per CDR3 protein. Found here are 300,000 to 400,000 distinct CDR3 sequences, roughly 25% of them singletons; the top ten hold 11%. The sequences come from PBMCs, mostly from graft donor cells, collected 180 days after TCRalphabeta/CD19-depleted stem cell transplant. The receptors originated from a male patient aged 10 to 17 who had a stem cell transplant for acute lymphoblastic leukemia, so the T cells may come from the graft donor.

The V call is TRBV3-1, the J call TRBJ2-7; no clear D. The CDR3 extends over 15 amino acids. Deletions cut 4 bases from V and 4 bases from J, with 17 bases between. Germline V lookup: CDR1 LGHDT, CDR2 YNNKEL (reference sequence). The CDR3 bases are TGTGCCAGCAGCCCCATGGGTACTAACGGTTACGAGCAGTACTTC. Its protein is CASSPMGTNGYEQYF.

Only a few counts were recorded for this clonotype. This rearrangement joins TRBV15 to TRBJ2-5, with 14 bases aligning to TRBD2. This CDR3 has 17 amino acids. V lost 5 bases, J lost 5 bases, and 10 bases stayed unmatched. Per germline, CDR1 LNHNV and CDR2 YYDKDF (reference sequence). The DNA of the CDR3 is TGTGCCACCAGCCCAACCGGGACTAGCGGGAGTTGGGAGACCCAGTACTTC. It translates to CATSPTGTSGSWETQYF. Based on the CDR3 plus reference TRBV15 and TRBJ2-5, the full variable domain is DAMVIQNPRYQVTQFGKPVTLSCSQTLNHNVMYWYQQKSSQAPKLLFHYYDKDFNNEADTPDNFQSRRPNTSFCFLDIRSPGLGDTAMYLCATSPTGTSGSWETQYFGPGTRLLVL.

The CDR3 coding sequence is TGTGCCAGCAGCCCCACGGGACTAGAGGATACGCAGTATTTT. Amino acid sequence: CASSPTGLEDTQYF. V is TRBV7-6 and J is TRBJ2-3, with 8 bases identical to TRBD2. Germline assignment: CDR1 SGHVS and CDR2 FNYEAQ. The V and J ends lost 5 bases and 6 bases, in that order; junction bases with no gene match: 7. CDR3 length equals 14 residues.

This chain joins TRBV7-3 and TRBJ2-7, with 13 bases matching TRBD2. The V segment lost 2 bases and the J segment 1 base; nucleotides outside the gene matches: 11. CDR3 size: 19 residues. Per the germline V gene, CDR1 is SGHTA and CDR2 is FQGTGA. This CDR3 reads CASSLSSGTSGTLSYEQYF. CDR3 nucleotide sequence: TGTGCCAGCAGCTTATCGTCCGGGACTAGCGGGACTCTTTCCTACGAGCAGTACTTC.

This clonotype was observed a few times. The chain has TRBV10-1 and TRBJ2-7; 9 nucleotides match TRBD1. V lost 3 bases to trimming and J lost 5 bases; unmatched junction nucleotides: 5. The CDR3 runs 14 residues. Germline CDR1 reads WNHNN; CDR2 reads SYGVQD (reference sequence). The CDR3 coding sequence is TGCGCCAGCAGTGATATCGGACAGGGGAACGAGCAGTACTTC. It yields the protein CASSDIGQGNEQYF.

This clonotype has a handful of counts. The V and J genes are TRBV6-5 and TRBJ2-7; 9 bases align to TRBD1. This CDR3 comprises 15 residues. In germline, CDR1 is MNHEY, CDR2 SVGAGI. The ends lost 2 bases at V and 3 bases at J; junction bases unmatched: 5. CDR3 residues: CASSYRDRVIYEQYF. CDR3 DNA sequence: TGTGCCAGCAGTTACCGGGACAGGGTCATCTACGAGCAGTACTTC.

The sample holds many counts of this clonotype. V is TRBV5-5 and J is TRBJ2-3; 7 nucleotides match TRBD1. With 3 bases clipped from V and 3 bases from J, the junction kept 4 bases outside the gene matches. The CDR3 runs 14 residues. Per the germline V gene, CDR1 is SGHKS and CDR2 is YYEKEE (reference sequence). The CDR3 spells CASSWDSATDTQYF. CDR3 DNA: TGTGCCAGCAGCTGGGACAGCGCGACAGATACGCAGTATTTT.

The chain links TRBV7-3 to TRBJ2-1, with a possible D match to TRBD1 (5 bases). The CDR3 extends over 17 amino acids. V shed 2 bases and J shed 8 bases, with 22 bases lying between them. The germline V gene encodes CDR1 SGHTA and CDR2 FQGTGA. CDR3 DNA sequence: TGTGCCAGCAGCTTAGTTAGAGGTCTAGAAGGGGTCGATGAGCAGTTCTTC. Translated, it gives CASSLVRGLEGVDEQFF.

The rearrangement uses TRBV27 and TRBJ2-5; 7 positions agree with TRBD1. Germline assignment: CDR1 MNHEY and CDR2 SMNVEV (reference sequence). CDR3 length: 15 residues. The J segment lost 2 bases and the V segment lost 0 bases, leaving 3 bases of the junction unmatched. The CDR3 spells CASSLSPGQQETQYF. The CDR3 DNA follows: TGTGCCAGCAGTTTATCGCCGGGACAGCAAGAGACCCAGTACTTC.

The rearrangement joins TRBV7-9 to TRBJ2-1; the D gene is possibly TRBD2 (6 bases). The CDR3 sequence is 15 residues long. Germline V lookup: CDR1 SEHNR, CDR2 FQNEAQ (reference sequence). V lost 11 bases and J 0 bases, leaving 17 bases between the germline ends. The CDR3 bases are TGTGCCGCAGAGACCGGGACTGCCTCCTACAATGAGCAGTTCTTC. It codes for CAAETGTASYNEQFF.